Sequencing of this T cell receptor beta chain was carried out in a study of T cells after yellow fever vaccination. Via MiXCR, TCRdb re-called the 5' RACE reads, giving one row per CDR3 protein. The sample records 450,000 to 650,000 distinct CDR3 sequences, roughly 14% being singletons. The CDR3 has 16 amino acids. Per germline, CDR1 SGHVS and CDR2 FQNEAQ. The junction had 10 bases not matched to a gene; V was cut back by 1 base and J by 8 bases. This TCR was sampled from a man aged 30 to 39 who received the YFV17D yellow fever vaccine. J is TRBJ2-1 and V is TRBV7-8; TRBD2 agrees at 8 bases. The sequencing used PBMCs, collected on the day of the yellow fever booster vaccination. The CDR3 loop reads CASSLGGSGITHEQFF. CDR3 DNA sequence: TGTGCCAGCAGCTTAGGGGGTAGCGGGATAACCCATGAGCAGTTCTTC.